The rows below give T cell receptor beta chains drawn from one sample of a study of shared clonotypes between healthy human individuals. The table came from immunoSEQ multiplex PCR; TCRdb's copy has only in-frame clones and leaves some out. The repertoire holds more than 550,000 clones, with 55% to 80% as singletons. Sequencing was done on a sample of memory CD4+ T cells sorted from blood. These receptors originate from a woman aged 25 to 45 in good health. The CDR3 runs from the conserved cysteine through the conserved F or W. The D gene is left open where the match is weak. Rows may omit the clone size; those that give it use once, few, many or a size class.

cdr3_nt cdr3_aa clone_size j_call v_call d_call
TGTGCCAGCAGCTTGGGCGGGAGGGCTCCTTACAATGAGCAGTTCTTC CASSLGGRAPYNEQFF NA TRBJ2-1 TRBV5-4 TRBD2
TGTGCCAGCACCCCTCGTGGTAGCGGGAACTACGAGCAGTACTTC CASTPRGSGNYEQYF NA TRBJ2-7 TRBV28 TRBD2
TGTGCCAGCAGGGAGGCGGGGGTTAATGGAAACACCATATATTTT CASREAGVNGNTIYF NA TRBJ1-3 TRBV27 NA
TGTGCCAGTAGTATAGTTGGACTAGCGGGAGACAATGAGCAGTTCTTC CASSIVGLAGDNEQFF NA TRBJ2-1 TRBV19 TRBD2
TGTGCCAGCTCAGGGGGGCCAATACAGAACTATGGCTACACCTTC CASSGGPIQNYGYTF few TRBJ1-2 TRBV18 NA
TGCGCCAGCAGGGGTGGGCTAGCGGGACTCGGGGAGCAGTACTTC CASRGGLAGLGEQYF many TRBJ2-7 TRBV10-2 TRBD2
TGTGCCATCGGGACAGCAGACACTGAAGCTTTCTTT CAIGTADTEAFF NA TRBJ1-1 TRBV10-3 TRBD1
TGTGCCAGCAGTCCTAGCGGGACCCTCCCGGGCAATGAGCAGTTCTTC CASSPSGTLPGNEQFF NA TRBJ2-1 TRBV11-2 TRBD2
TGCGCCAGCAGCTTGGCGGGGGCGGAGACCCAGTACTTC CASSLAGAETQYF NA TRBJ2-5 TRBV5-1 NA
TGTGCCACCAGCAGAGATTTGGTCGGGACAGGACTCGAGCAGTACTTC CATSRDLVGTGLEQYF NA TRBJ2-7 TRBV15 TRBD1
TGTGCCACCAGCAGAGCCGGCCGCTACCTAAGCGAGCAGTACTTC CATSRAGRYLSEQYF NA TRBJ2-7 TRBV15 NA
TGTGCCAGCTCACCGCAAGGATCTAATGAAAAACTGTTTTTT CASSPQGSNEKLFF once TRBJ1-4 TRBV18 NA
TGTGCCAGCAGGATGCCGGACGGCGGGAACACTGAAGCTTTCTTT CASRMPDGGNTEAFF many TRBJ1-1 TRBV7-9 NA
TGTGCCAGCAGCCCCCGACAGGGTGACACTGAAGCTTTCTTT CASSPRQGDTEAFF NA TRBJ1-1 TRBV7-6 TRBD1
TGTGCCAGTAGTGTTAGGGGGCTTAGAAATGAGCAGTTCTTC CASSVRGLRNEQFF NA TRBJ2-1 TRBV19 TRBD1
TGTGCCAGCTCCCGGTTGATTTCCTACAATGAGCAGTTCTTC CASSRLISYNEQFF NA TRBJ2-1 TRBV2 NA
TGCGCCAGCAGCGGCGGGACAGGCGATGGCTACACCTTC CASSGGTGDGYTF NA TRBJ1-2 TRBV5-1 TRBD1
TGTGCCAGCAGCAGACAGGGGGGCAATCAGCCCCAGCATTTT CASSRQGGNQPQHF NA TRBJ1-5 TRBV6-6 TRBD1
TGTGCCTGGAGTCGCCCAGGGACTGGGGCCAACGTCCTGACTTTC CAWSRPGTGANVLTF NA TRBJ2-6 TRBV30 NA
TGTGCCAGCAGCTTACCCCCTCCGACAGGGGCCGGCACAGATACGCAGTATTTT CASSLPPPTGAGTDTQYF NA TRBJ2-3 TRBV11-2 TRBD1
TGTGCCAGTAGTACCGGACAGGGAGGTCACAATCAGCCCCAGCATTTT CASSTGQGGHNQPQHF many TRBJ1-5 TRBV19 TRBD1
TGTGCCAGCAGCCAAAATAGCGGGAGATCGGGCGAGCAGTTCTTC CASSQNSGRSGEQFF NA TRBJ2-1 TRBV7-3 TRBD2
TGTGCCAGCAGCATCTCAGTGGGGACAGGGGGATACGAGCAGTACTTC CASSISVGTGGYEQYF NA TRBJ2-7 TRBV7-8 TRBD1
TGCGCCAGCAGTCCAACAGGGACTGTCTACAATGAGCAGTTCTTC CASSPTGTVYNEQFF once TRBJ2-1 TRBV5-1 NA
TGCGCCAGCAGCTCGGAACCTGAAAAACTGTTTTTT CASSSEPEKLFF NA TRBJ1-4 TRBV5-1 NA
TGTGCCAGCAGCTTCGCGTCCACCGGGGAGCTGTTTTTT CASSFASTGELFF NA TRBJ2-2 TRBV5-6 NA
TGTGCCAGCAGTTCCACGCGTTGGGGCGAGCAGTACTTC CASSSTRWGEQYF few TRBJ2-7 TRBV27 NA
TGTGCCAGCAACGGACAGGCGCAAGAGACCCAGTACTTC CASNGQAQETQYF NA TRBJ2-5 TRBV6-1 TRBD1
TGTGCCAGCAGTCGGACCTTCTACGCAGATACGCAGTATTTT CASSRTFYADTQYF NA TRBJ2-3 TRBV28 NA
TGCGCCAGCAGCTTAACTGGCTACTACAATGAGCAGTTCTTC CASSLTGYYNEQFF NA TRBJ2-1 TRBV5-1 NA
TGTGCCAGCAGCACCCGTCCCTATGGCTACACCTTC CASSTRPYGYTF NA TRBJ1-2 TRBV9 NA
TGCGCCAGCAGCGTCCCGGGGGCTGAAGCTTTCTTT CASSVPGAEAFF NA TRBJ1-1 TRBV5-1 NA
TGCGCCAGCAGAAGTTTAGCGGGAGATCCAGATACGCAGTATTTT CASRSLAGDPDTQYF NA TRBJ2-3 TRBV4-1 TRBD2
TGTGCCAGCAGTGAAGTACGGCTTAGCGGGAGGGGGGATACGCAGTATTTT CASSEVRLSGRGDTQYF few TRBJ2-3 TRBV6-1 TRBD2
TGTGCCAGCAGTGTAAACAGGGAGAAGACCCAGTACTTC CASSVNREKTQYF NA TRBJ2-5 TRBV2 NA
TGTGCCAGCAGTGAAGCGGGAGGCGCCTACGAGCAGTACTTC CASSEAGGAYEQYF NA TRBJ2-7 TRBV2 NA
TGCGCCAGCAGCTTGGCCGCCAGGGGGCAGGGCGATGAGCAGTTCTTC CASSLAARGQGDEQFF once TRBJ2-1 TRBV5-1 TRBD1
TGTGCCAGCAGCTACGGGCCTAATCTTCGCTACACCTTC CASSYGPNLRYTF NA TRBJ1-2 TRBV7-8 NA
TGCGCCAGCAGCCCGGGACAGCAGACCCAGTACTTC CASSPGQQTQYF few TRBJ2-5 TRBV5-1 TRBD1
TGTGCCAGCAGCCTCACAGGGAGGTTTGAAGCTTTCTTT CASSLTGRFEAFF few TRBJ1-1 TRBV27 NA
TGTGCCTGGAGTGTGGGCGGGGAGCAGTACTTC CAWSVGGEQYF NA TRBJ2-7 TRBV30 NA
TGTGCCAGCTCACCAATACCCCAGGGGTCCGGGGAGCTGTTTTTT CASSPIPQGSGELFF NA TRBJ2-2 TRBV18 NA
TGTGCCAGCAAGGCCCCGGGACAGGGCGCCGGGGAGCTGTTTTTT CASKAPGQGAGELFF NA TRBJ2-2 TRBV2 TRBD1
TGTGCCAGCAGGGACAACAATCAGCCCCAGCATTTT CASRDNNQPQHF NA TRBJ1-5 TRBV28 NA
TGTGCCAGTAGTACCGGGACTAGCCCCTTGAGCACCGGGGAGCTGTTTTTT CASSTGTSPLSTGELFF NA TRBJ2-2 TRBV19 TRBD2
TGCGCCAGCAGCTTCTCCCTGGAGGAGCTGTTTTTT CASSFSLEELFF NA TRBJ2-2 TRBV5-1 NA
TGTGCCAGTAAAGTGCAGGGTCTCTATGGCTACACCTTC CASKVQGLYGYTF NA TRBJ1-2 TRBV19 NA
TGCGCCAGCAGCTCCCGGGACAGGAACACCGGGGAGCTGTTTTTT CASSSRDRNTGELFF NA TRBJ2-2 TRBV5-1 TRBD1
TGTGCCTGGAACCGGGACACCCCCTACGAGCAGTACTTC CAWNRDTPYEQYF NA TRBJ2-7 TRBV30 NA
TGCAGCGTTGAAGACCAGCGGGAGGGCCCGGCGTATTTT CSVEDQREGPAYF NA TRBJ2-3 TRBV29-1 TRBD2
TGTGCCAGCAGTACCATGGGACAGGGGACAGAGACCCAGTACTTC CASSTMGQGTETQYF NA TRBJ2-5 TRBV28 TRBD1
TGCAGTGCTCCCCTGAGTTTGGGCTACACCTTC CSAPLSLGYTF NA TRBJ1-2 TRBV20-1 NA
TGTGCCAGCAGCTTATCCCAGGCCGGGCCTAATGAGCAGTTCTTC CASSLSQAGPNEQFF NA TRBJ2-1 TRBV7-3 NA
TGTGCCAGCAGTTTGTCCGGAAGTCAGCCCCAGCATTTT CASSLSGSQPQHF NA TRBJ1-5 TRBV28 NA
TGTGCCAGCAGCCCGGGACAGGCATCAGATACGCAGTATTTT CASSPGQASDTQYF NA TRBJ2-3 TRBV2 TRBD1